This TCR beta chain was observed in a study of blood T cells in healthy people across ages. Study-wide context: Through template switching, about one barcoded beta molecule was captured per two T cells, as measured in model experiments.

The CDR3 totals 16 residues. V was clipped by 0 bases and J by 7 bases; unmatched bases: 8. The V gene's germline CDR1 is MNHNY and CDR2 SVGAGI (reference sequence). Sample-barcoded 5' priming and a J-beta primer mix drove a second PCR of roughly 7 to 11 cycles. TCRdb fed the 5' RACE reads into MiXCR, producing one record per CDR3 protein. The sample lists around 820,000 distinct CDR3 sequences; around a quarter were seen once. Peripheral blood, 9.5 to 10 milliliters per donor, was collected. This clonotype occurred a few times. The data also belong to a second study, concerning T cells of mothers and their children.

The sequenced material came from blood. The TCR was taken from a boy younger than 18 in good health. The V call is TRBV6-6, the J call TRBJ2-1, with 8 bases identical to TRBD2. The CDR3: CASSYSIRGGQNEQFF. In DNA, the CDR3 is TGTGCCAGCAGTTACTCGATACGGGGGGGGCAGAATGAGCAGTTCTTC.